The 12 T cell receptor beta chains reported below all come from one sample, sequenced in a study of cytomegalovirus exposure and HLA in healthy donors (dated by TCRdb to about 2017). Libraries were constructed by the immunoSEQ multiplex PCR assay. A mixture of 60 forward primers for TCR Vbeta segments and 13 reverse primers for TCR Jbeta segments was used in the multiplex PCR. TCRdb re-hosts the immuneACCESS table, in-frame sequences only. Its copies lack some clones; in the studies checked, an unresolved V gene accounts for under half of them, and the cause for the rest is not known. The sample yields 150,000 to 200,000 clones; 60% to 80% were counted once. About 14% of the sample comes from the top ten. Sequenced material: PBMCs. The source is a man between 50 and 59 years old in good health and CMV-seropositive.

CDR3 loop: CAIAAGGPGNTIYF. The CDR3, as DNA: TGTGCCATTGCAGCTGGGGGCCCTGGAAACACCATATATTTT. V gene TRBV10-3 combines with J gene TRBJ1-3, with TRBD1 as a possible D gene (6 bases). The V gene lost 9 bases and the J gene lost 2 bases, with 14 bases spanning the gap. The CDR3 is made up of 14 amino acids. CDR1 is ENHRY, CDR2 SYGVKD, per germline.

The rearrangement joins TRBV7-2 to TRBJ1-4, with TRBD1 as a possible D gene (6 bases). The CDR3 has 18 amino acids. Germline loops: CDR1 SGHTA, CDR2 FQGNSA. With 4 bases removed from V and 2 bases from J, the gap between germline ends came to 20 bases. CDR3 sequence: CASSSFYLGGPTNEKLFF. The CDR3, as DNA: TGTGCCAGCAGCTCCTTCTATTTAGGGGGTCCGACTAATGAAAAACTGTTTTTT.

This clone was detected once. J is TRBJ2-5 and V is TRBV29-1; maybe TRBD2 (5 bases). The CDR3 is 13 amino acids. Germline loops: CDR1 SQVTM, CDR2 ANQGSEA. V lost 1 base and J 5 bases, leaving 11 bases between the germline ends. The CDR3 DNA reads as TGCAGCGTTGAAGGCGGAGGTACGGAGACCCAGTACTTC. This translates into CSVEGGGTETQYF.

This sequence joins TRBV6-1 and TRBJ1-6; 9 positions match TRBD1. The CDR3 covers 19 residues. Germline CDR1 and CDR2: MNHNS and SASEGT. J lost 3 bases, V lost 4 bases, and 13 bases had no gene match. In nucleotides, the CDR3 is TGTGCCAGCAGTGTATCGCCAAGACAGGGGGAAATCTATAATTCACCCCTCCACTTT. Translated, it gives CASSVSPRQGEIYNSPLHF.

The chain links TRBV11-2 to TRBJ1-1, with D unresolved. CDR3 size: 16 residues. Germline V gives CDR1 SGHAT, CDR2 FQNNGV. V was clipped by 5 bases and J by 0 bases, with 16 bases between them. Here the CDR3 reads CASSPGGGGMNTEAFF. CDR3 coding DNA: TGTGCCAGCAGCCCCGGTGGTGGAGGGATGAACACTGAAGCTTTCTTT.

This clone was counted a few times. The gene calls are TRBV5-6 and TRBJ1-1, with a possible D match to TRBD1 (5 bases). Trimming pared 4 bases from V and 5 bases from J, leaving 9 bases between. CDR1 is SGHDT and CDR2 is YYEEEE in the germline V gene. There are 12 residues in the CDR3. The CDR3 is CASSGGLTEAFF. CDR3 coding DNA: TGTGCCAGCAGCGGGGGGTTAACTGAAGCTTTCTTT.

The chain is built from TRBV4-2 and TRBJ1-2, with D possibly TRBD1 on 6 matching bases. V lost 0 bases, J lost 8 bases, and 22 bases lay in between. This CDR3 has 17 amino acids. Germline V gene data show CDR1 as LGHNA and CDR2 as YNFKEQ. The CDR3 DNA is TGTGCCAGCAGCCAAGATAATGAGTACAGGGAACCCACGGGCTACACCTTC. It yields the protein CASSQDNEYREPTGYTF.

The J gene is TRBJ2-3, the V gene TRBV5-4; D is possibly TRBD1 (6 bases). This CDR3 has 16 amino acids. V was pared by 3 bases and J by 0 bases, with 14 bases between. Germline CDR1 reads SGHNT; CDR2 reads YYREEE (reference sequence). The CDR3: CASSSNGQSSTDTQYF. CDR3 DNA: TGTGCCAGCAGCTCAAACGGACAGTCTAGCACAGATACGCAGTATTTT.

This clone was observed a single time. The chain combines TRBV5-1 with TRBJ2-7, with a tentative D call TRBD2 (6 bases). This CDR3 is built from 15 residues. V was trimmed by 2 bases and J by 7 bases, leaving 19 bases between them. The germline gives CDR1 SGHRS, CDR2 YFSETQ. CDR3 amino acids: CASSFDAGNYAEQYF. DNA for the CDR3: TGCGCCAGCAGCTTTGATGCGGGGAACTACGCAGAGCAGTACTTC.

This clone came up a few times. V and J are TRBV30 and TRBJ2-2; 8 bases line up with TRBD2. CDR3 length equals 14 residues. Germline V lookup: CDR1 GTSNPN, CDR2 SVGIG (reference sequence). Germline trimming cut 0 bases from V and 6 bases from J; bases unmatched to any gene: 3. The CDR3 sequence is CAWSVGGAAGELFF. The CDR3 region has the DNA TGTGCCTGGAGTGTCGGGGGGGCCGCCGGGGAGCTGTTTTTT.

J is TRBJ1-1 and V is TRBV18; 7 nucleotides agree with TRBD1. Germline V lookup: CDR1 KGHSH, CDR2 LQKENI. Losses at the gene ends were 3 bases for V and 7 bases for J; bases not matched to a gene: 2. The CDR3 consists of 12 residues. CDR3 sequence: CASSPGQSEAFF. For the CDR3, the DNA is TGTGCCAGCTCACCGGGACAGAGTGAAGCTTTCTTT.

The chain has TRBV6-4 and TRBJ1-2; 9 positions agree with TRBD1. The V and J ends lost 0 bases and 7 bases, in that order; junction bases with no gene match: 6. This CDR3 has 15 amino acids. Germline V gene data show CDR1 as MRHNA and CDR2 as SNTAGT. DNA of the CDR3: TGTGCCAGCAGTGACTCGCTACAGGGGGCGCGTGGCTACACCTTC. It codes for CASSDSLQGARGYTF.